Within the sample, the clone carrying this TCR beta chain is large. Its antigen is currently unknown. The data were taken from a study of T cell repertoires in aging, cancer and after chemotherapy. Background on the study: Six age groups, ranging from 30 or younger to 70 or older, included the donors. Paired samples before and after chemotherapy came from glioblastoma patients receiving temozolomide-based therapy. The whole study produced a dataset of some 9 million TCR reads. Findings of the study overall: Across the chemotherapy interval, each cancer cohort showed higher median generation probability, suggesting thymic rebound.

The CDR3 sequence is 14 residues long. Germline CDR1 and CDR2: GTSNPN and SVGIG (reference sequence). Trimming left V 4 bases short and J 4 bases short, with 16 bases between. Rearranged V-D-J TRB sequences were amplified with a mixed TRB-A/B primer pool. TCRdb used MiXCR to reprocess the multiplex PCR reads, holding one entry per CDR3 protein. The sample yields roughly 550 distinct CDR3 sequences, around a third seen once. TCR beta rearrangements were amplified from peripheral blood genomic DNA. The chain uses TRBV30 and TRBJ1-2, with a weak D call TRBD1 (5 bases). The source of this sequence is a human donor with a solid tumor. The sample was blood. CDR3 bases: TGTGCCTGGACGACAGTCCCCCGGGCCTATGGCTACACCTTC. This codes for CAWTTVPRAYGYTF.